These T cell receptor beta chains were read from a single sample in a study of spatial heterogeneity in lung cancer. Each CDR3 protein gets one entry after TCRdb re-called the 5' RACE reads with MiXCR. This table has roughly 25,000 distinct CDR3 sequences, 5.5% to 7% appearing once. Source: PBMCs, taken at surgery. These receptors all come from a male donor with early-stage non-small cell lung cancer. Both conserved end residues are part of each CDR3. The D gene is left open where the match is weak. The size entry is marked missing in some rows and otherwise reads once, few, many or a size class.

TRBJ2-3,NA,many,TRBV28,TGTGCCAGCAGTTCCCCCTTCGGGCTGAGGGACACAGATACGCAGTATTTT,CASSSPFGLRDTDTQYF
TRBJ2-3,TRBD1,few,TRBV5-5,TGTGCCAGCAGCGAGAAGGGGGCAACAGATACGCAGTATTTT,CASSEKGATDTQYF
TRBJ2-1,NA,many,TRBV28,TGTGCCAGCAGTCTCTTGTACAATGAGCAGTTCTTC,CASSLLYNEQFF
TRBJ2-1,NA,many,TRBV7-9,TGTGCCAGCAGCCCCGGGCCCAGCAGTGAGCAGTTCTTC,CASSPGPSSEQFF
TRBJ2-2,NA,NA,TRBV11-2,TGTGCCAGCAGCCCCGCTGGAGGGGGGGACGGGGAGCTGTTTTTT,CASSPAGGGDGELFF
TRBJ2-7,NA,medium-sized,TRBV4-1,TGCGCCAGCAGCCAAGGACCCGGGACCGGCTACGAGCAGTACTTC,CASSQGPGTGYEQYF
TRBJ2-7,NA,NA,TRBV28,TGTGCCAGCCACATAGAGACTGGGGGATCCGAGCAGTACTTC,CASHIETGGSEQYF
TRBJ2-7,TRBD2,NA,TRBV9,TGTGCCAGCAGCGTAGGTCTTAGTAGCGGGAGGGTCTACTACGAGCAGTACTTC,CASSVGLSSGRVYYEQYF
TRBJ1-1,NA,many,TRBV10-3,TGTGCCATCAGTGAGGCGGCAGGGAACACTGAAGCTTTCTTT,CAISEAAGNTEAFF
TRBJ1-1,NA,few,TRBV29-1,TGCAGCGTCGCGAGGGGATCCCAAGCTTTCTTT,CSVARGSQAFF
TRBJ2-5,TRBD2,many,TRBV27,TGTGCCAGCAGTTTATTTGCTAGCGGGGGGGCTAGAGAGACCCAGTACTTC,CASSLFASGGARETQYF
TRBJ2-5,NA,few,TRBV11-1,TGTGCCAGCAGCGGGGCGGGCCGGATCCAAGAGACCCAGTACTTC,CASSGAGRIQETQYF
TRBJ1-6,NA,few,TRBV13,TGTGCCAGCAGCTTAGGCCAAGGGGCCCACTATTCACCCCTCCACTTT,CASSLGQGAHYSPLHF
TRBJ1-3,NA,NA,TRBV5-1,TGCGCCAGCAGCTTGGATTCCGGCAGGATCAAGGCGGGAAACACCATATATTTT,CASSLDSGRIKAGNTIYF
TRBJ2-4,TRBD1,medium-sized,TRBV28,TGTGCCAGCAGTGGACAGGGAATAATCCAAAACATTCAGTACTTC,CASSGQGIIQNIQYF
TRBJ1-1,NA,few,TRBV7-3,TGTGCCAGCAGCCCCGACCGCCTCACTGAAGCTTTCTTT,CASSPDRLTEAFF